Below, one TCR beta chain is given with its context. Its antigen remains unknown. The DNA is omitted, as the CDR3 cannot be located on it reliably, and the CDR3 follows TCRdb's listing. Genomic DNA was employed as the template in profiling TCR beta VDJ and CDR3. TCRdb reprocessed the reads via MiXCR and lists one record per CDR3 protein. There are approximately 250,000 distinct CDR3 sequences in the sample; 70% to 85% occur only once, and about 41% lies in the top ten. CD8+CD57+ cell expansion had been shown by flow cytometry in patients chosen for sequencing. The V gene's germline CDR1 is SGHTA and CDR2 FQGTGA. The CDR3 has 21 residues if both end residues are counted. This record comes from a study of CD8+CD57+ T cells in acquired aplastic anemia. Background on the study: Roughly 3.2 ug was the average amount of DNA from sorted CD4+ and CD8+ cells. Overall study findings and caveats: With respect to CD8+ Simpson's diversity, patients and controls did not differ significantly. It was found that roughly 29 CD8+ CDR3 sequences were shared between patients and controls.

The sequence was collected from a human donor with aplastic anemia. The sequenced sample consisted of sorted CD4+, CD8+, or CD8+CD57+ T cells (not recorded which) from PBMCs. The chain joins TRBV7-3 to TRBJ2-6. CDR3 protein: CASSDNYGYTFGSSGANVLTF.